This TCR beta chain stems from a study of blood T cell repertoires in COVID-19. In the authors' methods: Amplification from reference gene primers served as the basis for estimated nucleated cell counts. Profiling relied on immunoSEQ multiplex PCR, and the TCRdb table lists in-frame clones only, not all of them. V, J and clone size are those of that table, while D and trimming were read from the DNA. This sample has 150,000 to 200,000 clones; roughly four fifths occur once, and the top ten carry approximately 10%. Germline assignment: CDR1 SQVTM and CDR2 ANQGSEA. The CDR3 extends over 16 amino acids. V dropped 4 bases and J dropped 1; count of bases not matched to a gene: 11.

The source material was peripheral blood. This sequence was found in a woman in her thirties or forties with COVID-19, enrolled during active disease. This chain connects TRBV29-1 to TRBJ2-7; TRBD2 agrees at 9 bases. CDR3 region: CSVGKGLAGESYEQYF. Here the CDR3 DNA reads TGCAGCGTTGGGAAGGGATTAGCGGGAGAGTCCTACGAGCAGTACTTC.